The present TCR beta chain was sequenced within a study of T cell responses to AZD1222 COVID-19 vaccine. The data were produced by immunoSEQ multiplex PCR, yet TCRdb's version contains in-frame clones alone and is incomplete. The table shows roughly 93,000 clones, with approximately 89% occurring only once. Study results and caveats: Clonal diversity was possibly underestimated, and the donors were mostly white British, with more females.

Trimming left V 3 bases short and J 4 bases short, with 10 bases between. The germline V gene encodes CDR1 MNHNS and CDR2 SASEGT. The CDR3 sequence is 13 residues long. As concerns this clone: The target antigen is unknown.

This clonotype originated in an adult who received the AZD1222 COVID-19 vaccine. The chain has TRBV6-1 and TRBJ2-7; TRBD1 is a possible D gene (6 bases). The specimen was peripheral blood, collected 28 days after the second AZD1222 dose. The CDR3 DNA sequence: TGTGCCAGCAGTGAGGACAGCCAATACGAGCAGTACGTC. Amino acid sequence: CASSEDSQYEQYV.